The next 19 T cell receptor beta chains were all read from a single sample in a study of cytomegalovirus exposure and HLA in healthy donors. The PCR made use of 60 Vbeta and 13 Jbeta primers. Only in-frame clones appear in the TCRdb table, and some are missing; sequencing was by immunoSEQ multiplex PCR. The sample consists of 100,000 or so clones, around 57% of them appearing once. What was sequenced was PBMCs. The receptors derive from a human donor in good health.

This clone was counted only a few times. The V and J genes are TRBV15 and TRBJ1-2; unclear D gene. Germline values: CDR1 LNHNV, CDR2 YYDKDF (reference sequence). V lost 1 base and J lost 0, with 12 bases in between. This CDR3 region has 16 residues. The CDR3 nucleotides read TGTGCCACCAGCAGAGCGCAGGAAAATCCTAACTATGGCTACACCTTC. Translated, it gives CATSRAQENPNYGYTF.

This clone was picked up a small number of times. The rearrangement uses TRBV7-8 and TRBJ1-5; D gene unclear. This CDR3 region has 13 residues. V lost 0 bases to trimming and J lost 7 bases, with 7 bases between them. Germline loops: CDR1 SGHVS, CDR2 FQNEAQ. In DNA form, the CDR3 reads TGTGCCAGCAGCTTAGCGCGGGCGCAGCCCCAGCATTTT. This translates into CASSLARAQPQHF. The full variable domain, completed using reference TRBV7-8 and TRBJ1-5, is GAGVSQSPRYKVAKRGQDVALRCDPISGHVSLFWYQQALGQGPEFLTYFQNEAQLDKSGLPSDRFFAERPEGSVSTLKIQRTQQEDSAVYLCASSLARAQPQHFGDGTRLSIL.

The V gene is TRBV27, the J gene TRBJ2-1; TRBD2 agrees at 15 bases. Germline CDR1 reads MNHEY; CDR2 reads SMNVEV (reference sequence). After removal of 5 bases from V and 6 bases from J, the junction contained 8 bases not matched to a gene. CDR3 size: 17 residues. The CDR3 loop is CASSPPGGLAGGNEQFF. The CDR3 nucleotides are TGTGCCAGCAGTCCCCCCGGGGGACTAGCGGGAGGCAATGAGCAGTTCTTC.

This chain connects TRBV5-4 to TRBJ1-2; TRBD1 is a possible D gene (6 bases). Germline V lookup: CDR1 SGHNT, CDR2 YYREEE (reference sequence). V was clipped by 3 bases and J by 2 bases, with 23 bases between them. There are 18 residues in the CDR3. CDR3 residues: CASSSHNMRSQGNYGYTF. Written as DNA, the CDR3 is TGTGCCAGCAGCTCACACAACATGCGCTCGCAGGGGAACTATGGCTACACCTTC.

The CDR3: CASKPTLGDPDTQYF. The CDR3 nucleotides read TGTGCCAGCAAACCCACCCTCGGGGATCCAGATACGCAGTATTTT. The chain links TRBV6-5 to TRBJ2-3, with a weak D call TRBD2 (5 bases). This CDR3 is 15 amino acids long. Germline V lookup: CDR1 MNHEY, CDR2 SVGAGI. Deletions cut 7 bases from V and 4 bases from J, with 18 bases between.

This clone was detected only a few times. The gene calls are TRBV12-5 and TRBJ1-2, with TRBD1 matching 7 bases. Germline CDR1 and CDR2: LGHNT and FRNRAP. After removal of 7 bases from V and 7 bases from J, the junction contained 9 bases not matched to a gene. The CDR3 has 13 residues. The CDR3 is CASEGRGIGGYTF. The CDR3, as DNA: TGTGCTAGTGAGGGCAGGGGGATCGGTGGCTACACCTTC.

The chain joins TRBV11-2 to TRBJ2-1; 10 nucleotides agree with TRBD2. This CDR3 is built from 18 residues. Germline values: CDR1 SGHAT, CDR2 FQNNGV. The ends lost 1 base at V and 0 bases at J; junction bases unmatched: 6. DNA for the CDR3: TGTGCCAGCAGCTTAGTGGCGGCTAGCGGGAGCTCCTACAATGAGCAGTTCTTC. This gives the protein CASSLVAASGSSYNEQFF. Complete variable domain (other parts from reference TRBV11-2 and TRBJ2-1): EAGVAQSPRYKIIEKRQSVAFWCNPISGHATLYWYQQILGQGPKLLIQFQNNGVVDDSQLPKDRFSAERLKGVDSTLKIQPAKLEDSAVYLCASSLVAASGSSYNEQFFGPGTRLTVL.

CDR3 residues: CASSFAQITDTQYF. The CDR3 region has the DNA TGTGCCAGCAGTTTCGCACAGATCACAGATACGCAGTATTTT. The chain combines TRBV28 with TRBJ2-3; the D is unclear. The V end lost 3 bases, the J end lost 2 bases, and 9 bases lay between the germline ends. The CDR3 is 14 residues long. Germline CDR1 reads MDHEN; CDR2 reads SYDVKM.

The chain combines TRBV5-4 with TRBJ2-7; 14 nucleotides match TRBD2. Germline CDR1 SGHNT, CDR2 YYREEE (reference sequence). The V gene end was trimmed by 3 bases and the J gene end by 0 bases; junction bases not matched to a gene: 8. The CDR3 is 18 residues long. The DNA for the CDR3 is TGTGCCAGCAGCTCCAGACTAGCGGGAGGGCGTAGCTCCTACGAGCAGTACTTC. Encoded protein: CASSSRLAGGRSSYEQYF.

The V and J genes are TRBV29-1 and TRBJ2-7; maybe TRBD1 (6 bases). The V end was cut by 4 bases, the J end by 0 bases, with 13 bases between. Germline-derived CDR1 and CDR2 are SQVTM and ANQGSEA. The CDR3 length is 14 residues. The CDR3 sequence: CSVATGHLSYEQYF. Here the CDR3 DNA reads TGCAGCGTTGCCACGGGACACCTCTCCTACGAGCAGTACTTC.

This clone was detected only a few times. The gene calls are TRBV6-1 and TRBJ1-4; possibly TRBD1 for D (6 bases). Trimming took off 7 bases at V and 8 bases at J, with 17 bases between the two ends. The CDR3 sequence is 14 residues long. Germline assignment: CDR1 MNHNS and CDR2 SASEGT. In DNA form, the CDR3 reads TGTGCCAGCACAGTAACAGGGACGGTCGAAAAACTGTTTTTT. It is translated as CASTVTGTVEKLFF.

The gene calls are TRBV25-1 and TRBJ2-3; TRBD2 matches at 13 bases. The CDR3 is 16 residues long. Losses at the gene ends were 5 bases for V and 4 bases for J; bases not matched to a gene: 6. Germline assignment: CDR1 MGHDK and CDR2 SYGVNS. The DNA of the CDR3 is TGTGCCAGCAGTTACCGACTAGCGGGAGGAGCAGATACGCAGTATTTT. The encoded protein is CASSYRLAGGADTQYF.

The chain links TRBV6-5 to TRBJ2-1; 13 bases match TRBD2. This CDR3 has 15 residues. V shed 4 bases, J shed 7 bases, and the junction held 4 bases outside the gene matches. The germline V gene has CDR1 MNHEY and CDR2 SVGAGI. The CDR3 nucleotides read TGTGCCAGCAGTTTTGGGACTAGCGGGGTGAATGAGCAGTTCTTC. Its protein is CASSFGTSGVNEQFF.

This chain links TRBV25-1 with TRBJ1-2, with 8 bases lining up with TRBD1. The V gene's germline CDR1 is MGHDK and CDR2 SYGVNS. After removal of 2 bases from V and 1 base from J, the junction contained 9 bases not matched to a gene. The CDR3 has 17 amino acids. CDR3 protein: CASSEIGADRDNYGYTF. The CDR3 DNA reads TGTGCCAGCAGTGAAATTGGAGCGGACAGGGATAACTATGGCTACACCTTC.

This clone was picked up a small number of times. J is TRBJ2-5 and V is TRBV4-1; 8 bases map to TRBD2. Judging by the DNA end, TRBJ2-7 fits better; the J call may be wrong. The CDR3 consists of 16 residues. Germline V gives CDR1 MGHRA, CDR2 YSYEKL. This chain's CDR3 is CASSQTSAGGPYEQYF. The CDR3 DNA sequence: TGCGCCAGCAGCCAGACTAGCGCGGGAGGACCCTACGAGCAGTACTTC.

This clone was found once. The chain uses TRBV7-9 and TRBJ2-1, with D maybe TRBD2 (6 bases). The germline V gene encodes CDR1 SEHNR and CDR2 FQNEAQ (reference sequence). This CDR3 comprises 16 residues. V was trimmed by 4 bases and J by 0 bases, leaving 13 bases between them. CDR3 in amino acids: CASSWAPAGSYNEQFF. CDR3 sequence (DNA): TGTGCCAGCAGCTGGGCGCCAGCGGGCTCCTACAATGAGCAGTTCTTC. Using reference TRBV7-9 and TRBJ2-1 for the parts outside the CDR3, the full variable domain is DTGVSQNPRHKITKRGQNVTFRCDPISEHNRLYWYRQTLGQGPEFLTYFQNEAQLEKSRLLSDRFSAERPKGSFSTLEIQRTEQGDSAMYLCASSWAPAGSYNEQFFGPGTRLTVL.

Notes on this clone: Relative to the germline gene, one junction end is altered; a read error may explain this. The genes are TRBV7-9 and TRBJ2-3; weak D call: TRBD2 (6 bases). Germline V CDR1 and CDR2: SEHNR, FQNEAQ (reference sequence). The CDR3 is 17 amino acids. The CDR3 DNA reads TGTGCCAGCAGATCACGGGACTCCGTAGCTGGCACAGATACGCAGTGTTTT. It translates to CASRSRDSVAGTDTQCF.

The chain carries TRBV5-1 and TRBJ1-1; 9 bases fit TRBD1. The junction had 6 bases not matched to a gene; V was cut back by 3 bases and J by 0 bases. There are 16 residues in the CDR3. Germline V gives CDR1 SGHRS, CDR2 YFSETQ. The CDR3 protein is CASSWGTGRMNTEAFF. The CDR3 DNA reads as TGCGCCAGCAGCTGGGGGACAGGGCGGATGAACACTGAAGCTTTCTTT.

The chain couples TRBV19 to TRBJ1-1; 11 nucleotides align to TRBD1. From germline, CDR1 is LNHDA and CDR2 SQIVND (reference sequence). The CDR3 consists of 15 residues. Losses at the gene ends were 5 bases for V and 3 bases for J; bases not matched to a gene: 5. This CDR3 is CASSLGTGGYTEAFF. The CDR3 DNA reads TGTGCCAGTAGTTTGGGGACAGGGGGATACACTGAAGCTTTCTTT.